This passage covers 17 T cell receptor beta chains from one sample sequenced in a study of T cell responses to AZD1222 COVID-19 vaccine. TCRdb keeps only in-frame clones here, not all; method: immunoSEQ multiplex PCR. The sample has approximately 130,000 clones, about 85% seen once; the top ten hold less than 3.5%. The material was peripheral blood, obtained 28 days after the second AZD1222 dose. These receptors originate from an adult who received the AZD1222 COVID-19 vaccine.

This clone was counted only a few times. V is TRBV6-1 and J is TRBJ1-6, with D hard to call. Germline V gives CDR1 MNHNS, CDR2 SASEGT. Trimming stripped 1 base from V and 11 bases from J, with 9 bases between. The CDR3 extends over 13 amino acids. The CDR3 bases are TGTGCCAGCAGTGAAGTGGTGATTGCACCCCTCCACTTT. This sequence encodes CASSEVVIAPLHF.

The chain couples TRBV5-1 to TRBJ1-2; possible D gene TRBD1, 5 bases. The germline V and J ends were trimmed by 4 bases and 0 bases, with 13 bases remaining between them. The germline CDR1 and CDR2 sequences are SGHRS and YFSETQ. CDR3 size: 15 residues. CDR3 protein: CASSPGWEPNYGYTF. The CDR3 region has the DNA TGCGCCAGCAGCCCAGGGTGGGAACCTAACTATGGCTACACCTTC.

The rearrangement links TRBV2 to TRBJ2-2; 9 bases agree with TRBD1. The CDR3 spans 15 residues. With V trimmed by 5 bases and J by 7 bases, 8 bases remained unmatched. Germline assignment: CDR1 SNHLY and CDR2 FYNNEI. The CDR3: CASSYRDRANGELFF. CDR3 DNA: TGTGCCAGCAGTTACCGGGACAGGGCGAACGGGGAGCTGTTTTTT.

The CDR3 sequence is CASSLSHRGTEAFF. The DNA of the CDR3 is TGTGCCAGCAGTTTATCTCACAGGGGAACTGAAGCTTTCTTT. V and J are TRBV27 and TRBJ1-1; 7 bases match TRBD1. CDR1 is MNHEY and CDR2 is SMNVEV in the germline V gene (reference sequence). V gave up 0 bases and J gave up 5 bases; unmatched junction bases: 3. The CDR3 runs 14 residues.

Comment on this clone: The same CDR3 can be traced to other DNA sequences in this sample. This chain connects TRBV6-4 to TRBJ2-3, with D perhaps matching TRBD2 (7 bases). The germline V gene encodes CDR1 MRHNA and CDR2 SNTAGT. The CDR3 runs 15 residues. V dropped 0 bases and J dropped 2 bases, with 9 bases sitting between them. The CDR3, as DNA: TGTGCCAGCAGTGACTCTGGGGGGGCCACAGATACGCAGTATTTT. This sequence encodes CASSDSGGATDTQYF.

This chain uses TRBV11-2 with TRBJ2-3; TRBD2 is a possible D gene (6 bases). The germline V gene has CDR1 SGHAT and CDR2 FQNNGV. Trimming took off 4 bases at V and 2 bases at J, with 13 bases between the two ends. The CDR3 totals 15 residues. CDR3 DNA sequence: TGTGCCAGCAGCTCACTGGGACTCCTCACAGATACGCAGTATTTT. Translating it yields CASSSLGLLTDTQYF.

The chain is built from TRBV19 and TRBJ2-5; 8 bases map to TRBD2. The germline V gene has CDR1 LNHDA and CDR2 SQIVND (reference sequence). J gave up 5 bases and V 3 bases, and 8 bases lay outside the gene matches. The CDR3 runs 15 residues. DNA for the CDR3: TGTGCCAGTAGTATGGCCCAGCGGGGGTATGAGACCCAGTACTTC. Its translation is CASSMAQRGYETQYF.

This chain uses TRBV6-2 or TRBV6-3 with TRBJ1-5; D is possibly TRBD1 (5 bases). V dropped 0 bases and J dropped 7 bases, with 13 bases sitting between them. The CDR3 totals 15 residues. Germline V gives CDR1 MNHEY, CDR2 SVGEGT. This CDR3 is CASSYSSRGEQPQHF. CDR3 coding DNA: TGTGCCAGCAGTTACTCATCTAGGGGAGAACAGCCCCAGCATTTT.

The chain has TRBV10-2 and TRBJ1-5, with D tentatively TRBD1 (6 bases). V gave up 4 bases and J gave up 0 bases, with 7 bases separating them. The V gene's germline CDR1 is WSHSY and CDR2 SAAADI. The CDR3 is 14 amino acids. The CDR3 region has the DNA TGCGCCAGCAGTGGGACAGTTAGCAATCAGCCCCAGCATTTT. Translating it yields CASSGTVSNQPQHF.

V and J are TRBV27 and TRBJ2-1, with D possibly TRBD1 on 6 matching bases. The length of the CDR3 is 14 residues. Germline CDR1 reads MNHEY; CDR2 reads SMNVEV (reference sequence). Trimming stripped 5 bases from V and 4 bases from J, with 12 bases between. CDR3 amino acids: CASSPTGIYNEQFF. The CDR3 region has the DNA TGTGCCAGCAGTCCAACAGGGATATACAATGAGCAGTTCTTC.

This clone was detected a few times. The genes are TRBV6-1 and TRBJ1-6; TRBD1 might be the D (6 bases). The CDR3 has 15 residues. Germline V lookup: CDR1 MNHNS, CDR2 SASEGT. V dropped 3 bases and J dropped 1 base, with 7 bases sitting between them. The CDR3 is CASSDRGSYNSPLHF. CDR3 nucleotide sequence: TGTGCCAGCAGTGACAGGGGTTCCTATAATTCACCCCTCCACTTT.

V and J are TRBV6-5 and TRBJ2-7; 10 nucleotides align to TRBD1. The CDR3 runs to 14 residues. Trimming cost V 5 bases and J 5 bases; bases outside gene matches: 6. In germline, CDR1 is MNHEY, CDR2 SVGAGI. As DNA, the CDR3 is TGTGCCAGCAGTCCCGGGACAGGGGTAAACGAGCAGTACTTC. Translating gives CASSPGTGVNEQYF.

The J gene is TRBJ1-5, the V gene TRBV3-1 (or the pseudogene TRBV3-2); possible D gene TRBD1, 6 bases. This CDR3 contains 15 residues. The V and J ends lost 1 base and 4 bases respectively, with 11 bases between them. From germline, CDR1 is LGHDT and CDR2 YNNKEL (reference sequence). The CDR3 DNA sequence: TGTGCCAGCAGCCAAGGTGGGGGGCTAAATCAGCCCCAGCATTTT. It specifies CASSQGGGLNQPQHF.

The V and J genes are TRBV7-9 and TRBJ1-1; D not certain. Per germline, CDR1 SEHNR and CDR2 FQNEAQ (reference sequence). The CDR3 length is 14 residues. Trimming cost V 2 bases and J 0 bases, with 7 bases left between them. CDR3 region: CASSLSNVNTEAFF. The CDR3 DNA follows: TGTGCCAGCAGCTTATCAAATGTGAACACTGAAGCTTTCTTT.

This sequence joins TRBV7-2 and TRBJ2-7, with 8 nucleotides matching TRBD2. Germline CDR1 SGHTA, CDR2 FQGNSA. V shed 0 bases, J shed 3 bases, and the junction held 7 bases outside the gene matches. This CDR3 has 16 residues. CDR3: CASSLALAGSVYEQYF. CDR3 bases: TGTGCCAGCAGCTTAGCCTTAGCGGGGTCCGTCTACGAGCAGTACTTC.

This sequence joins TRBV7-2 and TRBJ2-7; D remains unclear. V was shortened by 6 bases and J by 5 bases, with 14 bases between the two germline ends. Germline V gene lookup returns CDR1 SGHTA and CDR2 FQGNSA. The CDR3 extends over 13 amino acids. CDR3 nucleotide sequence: TGTGCCAGCAGTCCAGAGGTTGCGAACGAGCAGTACTTC. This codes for CASSPEVANEQYF.

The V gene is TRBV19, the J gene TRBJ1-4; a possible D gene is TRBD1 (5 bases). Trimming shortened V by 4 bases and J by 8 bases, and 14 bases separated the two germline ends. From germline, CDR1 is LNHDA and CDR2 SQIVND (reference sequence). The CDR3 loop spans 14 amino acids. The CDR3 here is CASSTRGVAEKLFF. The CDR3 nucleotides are TGTGCCAGTAGTACCCGAGGGGTAGCCGAAAAACTGTTTTTT. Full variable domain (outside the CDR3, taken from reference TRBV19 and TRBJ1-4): DGGITQSPKYLFRKEGQNVTLSCEQNLNHDAMYWYRQDPGQGLRLIYYSQIVNDFQKGDIAEGYSVSREKKESFPLTVTSAQKNPTAFYLCASSTRGVAEKLFFGSGTQLSVL.